These 23 T cell receptor beta chains originate from one sample sequenced in a study of T cells in Graves' hyperthyroidism and ophthalmopathy. From RNA transcripts, TCR beta CDR3 regions were amplified. First-round RT-PCR with HTBI primers amplified the TCR CDR3 region. Via MiXCR, TCRdb re-called the multiplex PCR reads, giving one row per CDR3 protein. The sample comprises around 350,000 distinct CDR3 sequences, 17% of which are singletons, and 30% to 40% rests with the top ten. The specimen sequenced was blood. All receptors come from a woman in her 30s with Graves' hyperthyroidism that later progressed to Graves' ophthalmopathy.

This clonotype came up a few times. One junction end does not reproduce the germline sequence, and a read error may be involved. V is TRBV5-1 and J is TRBJ2-7; D might be TRBD1 or TRBD2, each matching 5 bases. Germline CDR1 SGHRS, CDR2 YFSETQ. The CDR3 runs 14 residues. This chain's CDR3 is CARRTRRSSHEQYF. The CDR3 bases are TGCGCCAGACGGACAAGGAGGAGCTCCCACGAGCAGTACTTC.

V usage is TRBV5-1 and J usage is TRBJ2-5; 9 nucleotides line up with TRBD1. Germline V lookup: CDR1 SGHRS, CDR2 YFSETQ. The CDR3 is made up of 16 amino acids. Trimming removed 4 bases from V and 4 bases from J; junction bases left unmatched: 11. In DNA form, the CDR3 reads TGCGCCAGCAGCCTACCTACAGGGGGCGCGTTAGAGACCCAGTACTTC. Protein product: CASSLPTGGALETQYF.

The sample holds many counts of this clonotype. The V and J genes are TRBV20-1 and TRBJ2-3; TRBD1 agrees at 10 bases. The CDR3 has 17 residues. Per the germline V gene, CDR1 is DFQATT and CDR2 is SNEGSKA (reference sequence). V gave up 2 bases and J gave up 2 bases; unmatched junction bases: 10. The CDR3 DNA is TGCAGTGCTAGACTCCGAGAGGGACAGGGGACCACAGATACGCAGTATTTT. Translated: CSARLREGQGTTDTQYF.

The chain is built from TRBV6-1 and TRBJ2-5, with TRBD2 matching 14 bases. The CDR3 has 15 residues. V lost 4 bases, J lost 7 bases, and 5 bases stayed unmatched. The germline gives CDR1 MNHNS, CDR2 SASEGT. This CDR3 reads CASSGLAGGPGTQYF. The CDR3 DNA reads as TGTGCCAGCAGTGGACTAGCGGGGGGGCCCGGGACCCAGTACTTC.

This clonotype has just one count. The J gene is TRBJ1-2, the V gene TRBV29-1; tentative D call: TRBD1 (6 bases). Looked up from germline, CDR1 is SQVTM and CDR2 is ANQGSEA. V was cut by 8 bases and J by 0 bases, with 19 bases left in between. CDR3 size: 15 residues. CDR3 sequence reads: CSFRGGVTSNYGYTF. Here the CDR3 DNA reads TGCAGCTTTCGAGGGGGAGTAACCTCTAACTATGGCTACACCTTC.

This clonotype was counted a few times. The chain combines TRBV27 with TRBJ1-2; unclear D gene. There are 14 residues in the CDR3. CDR1 is MNHEY and CDR2 is SMNVEV in the germline V gene (reference sequence). V was trimmed by 2 bases and J by 3 bases, leaving 10 bases between them. This CDR3 is CASSLTGIHYGYTF. The CDR3 bases are TGTGCCAGCAGTTTAACGGGTATCCACTATGGCTACACCTTC.

This clonotype has just a few counts. V is TRBV29-1 and J is TRBJ1-1, with D tentatively TRBD1 (5 bases). Trimming shortened V by 2 bases and J by 10 bases, and 11 bases separated the two germline ends. The germline CDR1 and CDR2 sequences are SQVTM and ANQGSEA. This CDR3 has 11 residues. CDR3 DNA sequence: TGCAGCGTTGAAAGCACAGGCGCAGCTTTCTTT. It yields the protein CSVESTGAAFF. The full variable domain, rest sourced from reference TRBV29-1 and TRBJ1-1, is SAVISQKPSRDICQRGTSLTIQCQVDSQVTMMFWYRQQPGQSLTLIATANQGSEATYESGFVIDKFPISRPNLTFSTLTVSNMSPEDSSIYLCSVESTGAAFFGQGTRLTVV.

This clonotype occurred many times. The chain couples TRBV7-9 to TRBJ2-2, with D possibly matching TRBD2 (6 bases). Trimming pared 6 bases from V and 8 bases from J, leaving 16 bases between. CDR1 is SEHNR, CDR2 FQNEAQ, per germline (reference sequence). The length of the CDR3 is 14 residues. The CDR3 reads CASRQRLGPGELFF. The DNA of the CDR3 is TGTGCCAGCAGACAGAGACTAGGACCGGGGGAGCTGTTTTTT.

The chain combines TRBV28 with TRBJ1-6; D may be TRBD1 (6 bases). CDR3 size: 14 residues. CDR1 MDHEN and CDR2 SYDVKM come from the germline V gene. V dropped 5 bases and J dropped 9 bases, with 14 bases sitting between them. The CDR3 DNA is TGTGCCAGCAGTCCGCGACAGGTTTTTTCACCCCTCCACTTT. This encodes CASSPRQVFSPLHF.

The table lists this clonotype with many counts. The rearrangement uses TRBV12-3 or TRBV12-4 and TRBJ1-3; 8 nucleotides align to TRBD1. CDR3 length: 16 residues. V gave up 1 base and J gave up 4 bases; unmatched junction bases: 6. The CDR3: CASSLVGRGLGNTIYF. For the CDR3, the DNA is TGTGCCAGCAGTTTAGTGGGCAGGGGGCTAGGAAACACCATATATTTT.

This clonotype was picked up many times. J is TRBJ2-1 and V is TRBV29-1; D gene uncertain. V was clipped by 2 bases and J by 0 bases, with 8 bases between them. CDR1 SQVTM and CDR2 ANQGSEA come from the germline V gene. This CDR3 has 14 amino acids. The CDR3 nucleotides are TGCAGCGTTGAAATAGCAGGCTCCTACAATGAGCAGTTCTTC. Translated, it gives CSVEIAGSYNEQFF.

This clonotype has a count of ten or more. The chain employs TRBV2 and TRBJ1-5; D perhaps matches TRBD1 (6 bases). Trimming stripped 6 bases from V and 7 bases from J, with 19 bases between. CDR3 length: 15 residues. Germline CDR1 SNHLY, CDR2 FYNNEI. The DNA of the CDR3 is TGTGCCAGCAGGGAGACCACAGGGTCTCACCAGCCCCAGCATTTT. Amino acid sequence: CASRETTGSHQPQHF.

The gene calls are TRBV12-3 or TRBV12-4 and TRBJ1-1, with 10 positions matching TRBD1. The CDR3 spans 15 residues. J was trimmed by 5 bases and V by 5 bases; bases with no gene match: 8. The CDR3 DNA reads TGTGCCAGCAGTCGGACAGGGGGAGTAGGGACTGAAGCTTTCTTT. The encoded protein is CASSRTGGVGTEAFF.

The V call is TRBV2, the J call TRBJ2-1, with TRBD2 matching over 14 bases. CDR1 is SNHLY, CDR2 FYNNEI, per germline. The CDR3 runs to 18 residues. J lost 8 bases, V lost 4 bases, and 13 bases had no gene match. CDR3 residues: CASSGEGLAGVFVYEQFF. CDR3 nucleotide sequence: TGTGCCAGCAGTGGAGAGGGACTAGCGGGAGTTTTTGTTTATGAGCAGTTCTTC.

The rearrangement uses TRBV2 and TRBJ2-5; 10 bases align to TRBD2. J was trimmed by 5 bases and V by 8 bases; bases with no gene match: 23. CDR3 length: 19 residues. The germline CDR1 and CDR2 sequences are SNHLY and FYNNEI. For the CDR3, the DNA is TGTGCCAGCTCATTCCCTTCCCCCGGGACTAGCGCGCGGGGGGAGACCCAGTACTTC. Protein sequence: CASSFPSPGTSARGETQYF.

This clonotype was picked up many times. The V and J genes are TRBV20-1 and TRBJ2-7; a possible D gene is TRBD1 (6 bases). Trimming removed 2 bases at V and 4 bases at J, with 15 bases between. This CDR3 has 14 residues. CDR1 and CDR2 (germline): DFQATT, SNEGSKA (reference sequence). This chain's CDR3 is CSARLDRDFYEQYF. DNA for the CDR3: TGCAGTGCTAGATTGGACAGAGATTTTTACGAGCAGTACTTC.

In its sample, this clonotype was seen many times. The chain is built from TRBV24-1 and TRBJ2-3; the match to TRBD1 covers 8 bases. Germline V CDR1 and CDR2: KGHDR, SFDVKD. V shed 6 bases and J 2 bases; nucleotides not matched to a gene: 3. The CDR3 loop spans 14 amino acids. The CDR3 coding sequence is TGTGCCACCAGTCTACAGGGGGACACAGATACGCAGTATTTT. Amino acids: CATSLQGDTDTQYF.

This clonotype was recorded many times. This chain links TRBV28 with TRBJ2-3, with no clear D. The CDR3 is 12 amino acids. Germline assignment: CDR1 MDHEN and CDR2 SYDVKM. Trimming stripped 2 bases from V and 6 bases from J, with 6 bases between. For the CDR3, the DNA is TGTGCCAGCAGTTTAGGGATGGATACGCAGTATTTT. Its protein product is CASSLGMDTQYF.

In this sample, this clonotype turned up many times. V usage is TRBV28 and J usage is TRBJ1-2; perhaps TRBD1 as D (5 bases). The V end was cut by 5 bases, the J end by 4 bases, with 14 bases between. The CDR3 is 14 residues long. Per germline, CDR1 MDHEN and CDR2 SYDVKM. The CDR3 region has the DNA TGTGCCAGCAGTCCCCGTGCGGGGACCTATGGCTACACCTTC. The encoded protein is CASSPRAGTYGYTF.

This clonotype showed up many times. The chain links TRBV28 to TRBJ2-3, with 7 bases that match TRBD2. Germline CDR1 MDHEN, CDR2 SYDVKM. The CDR3 is 17 amino acids. V was pared by 7 bases and J by 2 bases, with 15 bases of the junction left unmatched. CDR3: CASNLAASGRYTDTQYF. CDR3 in DNA: TGTGCCAGCAACCTAGCGGCTAGCGGACGATACACAGATACGCAGTATTTT. Full variable domain (outside the CDR3, taken from reference TRBV28 and TRBJ2-3): DVKVTQSSRYLVKRTGEKVFLECVQDMDHENMFWYRQDPGLGLRLIYFSYDVKMKEKGDIPEGYSVSREKKERFSLILESASTNQTSMYLCASNLAASGRYTDTQYFGPGTRLTVL.

This clonotype showed up many times. V and J are TRBV27 and TRBJ2-5; the match to TRBD1 covers 9 bases. Germline V gene lookup returns CDR1 MNHEY and CDR2 SMNVEV (reference sequence). CDR3 size: 16 residues. Germline trimming cut 5 bases from V and 2 bases from J; bases unmatched to any gene: 9. The CDR3 region has the DNA TGTGCCAGCAGTCCGAGGGACAGGGAGGGACAAGAGACCCAGTACTTC. Protein product: CASSPRDREGQETQYF.

This clonotype has at least ten counts. The chain uses TRBV27 and TRBJ2-7, with 8 bases identical to TRBD2. The CDR3 consists of 17 residues. CDR1 and CDR2 (germline): MNHEY, SMNVEV (reference sequence). J lost 6 bases, V lost 5 bases, and 18 bases had no gene match. CDR3 residues: CASSNPLNRAGVSEQYF. The CDR3 DNA sequence: TGTGCCAGCAGTAACCCGCTCAATCGAGCGGGAGTATCCGAGCAGTACTTC.

This clonotype was counted at least ten times. The V call is TRBV20-1, the J call TRBJ2-1; 7 bases are a match to TRBD2. From germline, CDR1 is DFQATT and CDR2 SNEGSKA (reference sequence). This CDR3 comprises 15 residues. The trim removed 6 bases at V and 3 bases at J, leaving 11 bases unmatched. The CDR3 region has the DNA TGCAGTGCAATAACCGGCGGGAGAATCTACAATGAGCAGTTCTTC. Protein: CSAITGGRIYNEQFF.